These 20 T cell receptor beta chains came from one sample sequenced in a study of CD8+ T cells in alopecia areata (dated by TCRdb to 2017 to 2018). The treatment or condition label corresponds to: oral pan-JAK inhibitor, 5-10 mg twice daily. Library preparation was by the immunoSEQ multiplex PCR assay. To provide template for TCR sequencing, every sample had RNA extracted and reverse transcribed into cDNA. Here the immuneACCESS table is served through TCRdb, limited to in-frame sequences with V and J called. Missing clones are a known gap in these copies; in checked studies unresolved V genes cover under half, and the rest lacks a known reason. Recorded for this sample are approximately 65,000 clones; about 43% of them occurred a single time. Of the sample, about a fifth is held by the ten largest clones. Sequencing used CD8+ T cells sorted from blood, obtained at approximately week 37, from a patient treated with tofacitinib. The receptors originated from a human donor with alopecia areata.

J is TRBJ1-1 and V is TRBV30; maybe TRBD1 (5 bases). The CDR3 sequence is 13 residues long. Trimming removed 3 bases at V and 2 bases at J, with 10 bases between. Germline loops: CDR1 GTSNPN, CDR2 SVGIG (reference sequence). The CDR3 DNA reads TGTGCCTGGAGCCGGGGGGGAAACACTGAAGCTTTCTTT. It encodes CAWSRGGNTEAFF. The variable domain in full, completed from reference TRBV30 and TRBJ1-1, reads SQTIHQWPATLVQPVGSPLSLECTVEGTSNPNLYWYRQAAGRGLQLLFYSVGIGQISSEVPQNLSASRPQDRQFILSSKKLLLSDSGFYLCAWSRGGNTEAFFGQGTRLTVV.

The chain has TRBV30 and TRBJ1-1; 7 nucleotides agree with TRBD1. After removal of 5 bases from V and 8 bases from J, the junction contained 5 bases not matched to a gene. The germline V gene encodes CDR1 GTSNPN and CDR2 SVGIG (reference sequence). The CDR3 runs to 11 residues. CDR3 sequence reads: CAWRGDSEAFF. DNA for the CDR3: TGTGCCTGGCGAGGGGACAGCGAAGCTTTCTTT.

The V gene is TRBV29-1, the J gene TRBJ2-2, with 7 nucleotides matching TRBD2. The CDR3 totals 13 residues. V shed 8 bases, J shed 6 bases, and the junction held 9 bases outside the gene matches. Looked up from germline, CDR1 is SQVTM and CDR2 is ANQGSEA. CDR3 bases: TGCAGCTTAAGCTTAGCGGGTCCCGGGGAGCTGTTTTTT. Its translation is CSLSLAGPGELFF.

V usage is TRBV29-1 and J usage is TRBJ1-2, with D hard to call. There are 12 residues in the CDR3. Germline CDR1 and CDR2: SQVTM and ANQGSEA. The V end was cut by 6 bases, the J end by 2 bases, with 10 bases between. CDR3 nucleotide sequence: TGCAGCGTCGATCCTTTAAACTATGGCTACACCTTC. Its translation: CSVDPLNYGYTF.

This clone was counted between two and nine times. This rearrangement joins TRBV29-1 to TRBJ2-4, with no clear D. There are 14 residues in the CDR3. Trimming left V 2 bases short and J 0 bases short, with 8 bases between. The germline CDR1 and CDR2 sequences are SQVTM and ANQGSEA. DNA of the CDR3: TGCAGCGTTGAAACGTCTTTAGCCAAAAACATTCAGTACTTC. Protein product: CSVETSLAKNIQYF.

This rearrangement joins TRBV29-1 to TRBJ1-2, with D perhaps TRBD1 (5 bases). Germline values: CDR1 SQVTM, CDR2 ANQGSEA. The CDR3 has 12 residues. Trimming removed 6 bases at V and 8 bases at J, with 16 bases between. The CDR3 nucleotides read TGCAGCGTGCTCTCCGGGGCGCAAGGCTACACCTTC. Its translation is CSVLSGAQGYTF.

This clone was recorded a few times. The V and J genes are TRBV7-9 and TRBJ2-7, with 11 bases that match TRBD1. CDR3 length: 16 amino acids. Germline CDR1 and CDR2: SEHNR and FQNEAQ (reference sequence). Trimming cost V 0 bases and J 5 bases; bases outside gene matches: 6. CDR3: CASSLALGQGANEQYF. CDR3 nucleotides: TGTGCCAGCAGCTTAGCGCTAGGACAGGGGGCGAACGAGCAGTACTTC.

This clone was seen a single time. V is TRBV11-2 and J is TRBJ1-1; unclear D gene. The CDR3 has 14 amino acids. V was pared by 1 base and J by 3 bases, with 9 bases between. From germline, CDR1 is SGHAT and CDR2 FQNNGV. The CDR3 spells CASSLALPHTEAFF. The CDR3 bases are TGTGCCAGCAGCTTAGCCCTACCCCACACTGAAGCTTTCTTT.

V gene TRBV4-3 combines with J gene TRBJ1-2; 7 nucleotides align to TRBD1. Germline CDR1 reads LGHNA; CDR2 reads YSLEER. Unmatched junction bases numbered 8, after V lost 0 bases and J lost 7 bases. CDR3 length: 15 amino acids. Written as DNA, the CDR3 is TGCGCCAGCAGCCAAGAGAAGACAGGGAGTTTTGGCTACACCTTC. It specifies CASSQEKTGSFGYTF.

This clone has only a few counts. The junction differs from germline at one of its ends, possibly a read error. This chain joins TRBV29-1 and TRBJ2-1; D may match TRBD1 or TRBD2 (6 bases each). CDR3 length: 9 residues. The germline gives CDR1 SQVTM, CDR2 ANQGSEA. CDR3 protein: CSALGGNLF. CDR3 nucleotides: TGCAGCGCCCTGGGGGGCAACCTCTTC.

This clone appeared a few times. Written as DNA, the CDR3 is TGCAGCGTGCGGGACAGGGTCGGTAATGAGCAGTTCTTC. Encoded protein: CSVRDRVGNEQFF. The V and J genes are TRBV29-1 and TRBJ2-1, with 9 bases aligning to TRBD1. CDR1 SQVTM and CDR2 ANQGSEA come from the germline V gene. V gave up 6 bases and J gave up 7 bases; unmatched junction bases: 7. The CDR3 contains 13 residues.

This clone was counted between two and nine times. The CDR3 spells CASSYGQEHYEQYF. CDR3 bases: TGTGCCAGCAGCTACGGACAGGAACACTACGAGCAGTACTTC. The rearrangement joins TRBV11-2 to TRBJ2-7, with 7 bases identical to TRBD1. Trimming removed 4 bases from V and 3 bases from J; junction bases left unmatched: 6. This CDR3 is built from 14 residues. Germline V gene sequence: CDR1 SGHAT, CDR2 FQNNGV.

The chain is built from TRBV21-1 and TRBJ1-5. TRBV21-1 is noted as a pseudogene. The CDR3 spans 15 residues. CDR3 bases: TGTGCCAGCAGCAAACCCGGGGGACCTAACGGGCCCCAGCATTTT. Protein sequence: CASSKPGGPNGPQHF.

The CDR3 nucleotides are TGTGCCAGCAGTGAAGGCGGAGACAGGGACGATGAGCAGTTCTTC. As protein: CASSEGGDRDDEQFF. J is TRBJ2-1 and V is TRBV2; TRBD1 matches 7 bases. V dropped 1 base and J dropped 8; count of bases not matched to a gene: 8. The CDR3 is 15 amino acids. Germline V CDR1 and CDR2: SNHLY, FYNNEI. The whole variable domain, remainder taken from reference TRBV2 and TRBJ2-1, is EPEVTQTPSHQVTQMGQEVILRCVPISNHLYFYWYRQILGQKVEFLVSFYNNEISEKSEIFDDQFSVERPDGSNFTLKIRSTKLEDSAMYFCASSEGGDRDDEQFFGPGTRLTVL.

About this clone itself: Other DNA sequences in the sample encode the same CDR3. This chain links TRBV29-1 with TRBJ2-7; D gene ambiguous. Trimming cost V 7 bases and J 5 bases, with 9 bases left between them. The CDR3 has 10 residues. The germline CDR1 and CDR2 sequences are SQVTM and ANQGSEA. DNA for the CDR3: TGCAGCGCCGTAATAAACGAGCAGTACTTC. This encodes CSAVINEQYF.

The chain has TRBV7-9 and TRBJ1-5; the D is unclear. The CDR3 covers 15 residues. Per the germline V gene, CDR1 is SEHNR and CDR2 is FQNEAQ (reference sequence). The V end lost 4 bases, the J end lost 1 base, and 11 bases lay between the germline ends. CDR3 amino acids: CASSWYAGSNQPQHF. CDR3 sequence (DNA): TGTGCCAGCAGCTGGTATGCCGGAAGCAATCAGCCCCAGCATTTT.

This clone showed up just a few times. This chain joins TRBV6-6 and TRBJ2-3; weak D call: TRBD2 (7 bases). CDR1 MNHNY and CDR2 SVGAGI come from the germline V gene (reference sequence). The ends were cut back, 7 bases at V and 4 bases at J, with 15 bases in the middle. This CDR3 has 14 amino acids. The CDR3 nucleotides read TGTGCCAGCACCCAAGGGGGGGCCGCAGATACGCAGTATTTT. Residues: CASTQGGAADTQYF.

The V call is TRBV2, the J call TRBJ2-3; 9 bases are a match to TRBD2. The CDR3 runs to 16 residues. Germline V gene lookup returns CDR1 SNHLY and CDR2 FYNNEI. Unmatched junction bases numbered 10, after V lost 6 bases and J lost 3 bases. The CDR3 bases are TGTGCCAGCAGCGAGAGTAGCGGGAGAGCGACAGATACGCAGTATTTT. Protein sequence: CASSESSGRATDTQYF.

This clone was detected only a few times. J is TRBJ1-1 and V is TRBV25-1; D uncertain. V lost 6 bases, J lost 0 bases, and 8 bases lay in between. CDR1 MGHDK and CDR2 SYGVNS come from the germline V gene. This CDR3 has 13 amino acids. The CDR3 here is CASSVNVNTEAFF. The CDR3 DNA follows: TGTGCCAGCAGCGTAAACGTGAACACTGAAGCTTTCTTT.

V gene TRBV30 combines with J gene TRBJ2-7; D may be TRBD2 (7 bases). Trimming removed 0 bases from V and 0 bases from J, with 12 bases in between. The CDR3 is 15 residues long. Germline V gives CDR1 GTSNPN, CDR2 SVGIG (reference sequence). The CDR3 sequence: CAWSVGGGGSYEQYF. The CDR3, as DNA: TGTGCCTGGAGTGTAGGGGGAGGGGGCTCCTACGAGCAGTACTTC.